The 17 T cell receptor beta chains below were found in one sample sequenced in a study of CD8 T cells in ankylosing spondylitis (dated by TCRdb to 2016 to 2017). What these receptors recognize is not known. Libraries were built with 5' RACE. Sequencing was carried out with an Illumina HiSeq 2500. The public reads were run again by TCRdb, first through fastp at Q25 and then through MiXCR, and only productive beta chains were kept. Under each unique CDR3 protein, matching rows form one entry showing the most common genes and DNA. In this sample the table shows hundreds of thousands of distinct CDR3 sequences, about 11% of which occur a single time. Less than 0.65% of the sample is held by the ten biggest clonotypes. Overall results and qualifications from the work: A TCR beta motif of several highly homologous amino acid variants appeared characteristic of blood from ankylosing spondylitis patients.

The sequenced sample consisted of blood, either unsorted or a sorted T cell fraction (not recorded which). The source of these receptors is a male donor with ankylosing spondylitis.

This clonotype was found a few times. The rearrangement joins TRBV20-1 to TRBJ1-1; D unclear. The germline CDR1 and CDR2 sequences are DFQATT and SNEGSKA (reference sequence). V lost 3 bases and J lost 5, with 13 bases in between. CDR3 length equals 13 residues. The CDR3 DNA reads TGCAGTGCTAGCCCCAGACGGGTGACTGAAGCTTTCTTT. Protein: CSASPRRVTEAFF.

The chain has TRBV20-1 and TRBJ2-7, with 10 bases fitting TRBD1. Germline V lookup: CDR1 DFQATT, CDR2 SNEGSKA (reference sequence). The CDR3 length is 13 residues. The V segment lost 6 bases and the J segment 3 bases; nucleotides outside the gene matches: 5. This CDR3 reads CSAAGTGDYEQYF. CDR3 sequence (DNA): TGCAGTGCGGCCGGGACAGGGGACTACGAGCAGTACTTC.

A few counts support this clonotype. The V call is TRBV20-1, the J call TRBJ1-6; D is ambiguous. Trimming pared 6 bases from V and 8 bases from J, leaving 23 bases between. This CDR3 is 16 amino acids long. From germline, CDR1 is DFQATT and CDR2 SNEGSKA (reference sequence). The CDR3 loop is CSATQIGRLTDSPLHF. CDR3 DNA sequence: TGCAGTGCCACCCAGATAGGACGCCTAACCGATTCACCCCTCCACTTT.

The chain has TRBV28 and TRBJ2-5, with 12 nucleotides matching TRBD1. Unmatched junction bases numbered 7, after V lost 4 bases and J lost 7 bases. The CDR3 loop spans 15 amino acids. The germline gives CDR1 MDHEN, CDR2 SYDVKM. The CDR3 loop reads CASSSGTGGSGTQYF. Written as DNA, the CDR3 is TGTGCCAGCAGTTCCGGGACAGGGGGCTCAGGGACCCAGTACTTC.

This clonotype appeared a few times. The CDR3 is CASSELTSVSTDTQYF. The CDR3 DNA sequence: TGTGCCAGCAGCGAATTAACTAGCGTAAGCACAGATACGCAGTATTTT. This sequence joins TRBV7-2 and TRBJ2-3; the match to TRBD2 covers 7 bases. The junction had 8 bases not matched to a gene; V was cut back by 5 bases and J by 0 bases. The CDR3 is 16 amino acids. CDR1 and CDR2 (germline): SGHTA, FQGNSA.

This clonotype has a handful of counts. An end of the junction differs from the germline gene, which may be a read error. The chain links TRBV20-1 to TRBJ2-4; D gene uncertain. The CDR3 is made up of 9 amino acids. Germline V lookup: CDR1 DFQATT, CDR2 SNEGSKA (reference sequence). The CDR3 DNA sequence: TGCAGTGCTAGAGAGCCCCCGAGCTTC. Translation: CSAREPPSF.

V is TRBV15 and J is TRBJ2-7; no reliable D call. Germline CDR1 LNHNV, CDR2 YYDKDF (reference sequence). The ends were cut back, 4 bases at V and 0 bases at J, with 10 bases in the middle. The CDR3 runs 14 residues. The CDR3 DNA sequence: TGTGCCACCAGCAAGTACCCCTTCTCCTACGAGCAGTACTTC. This translates into CATSKYPFSYEQYF.

The chain joins TRBV12-3 or TRBV12-4 to TRBJ2-7; 10 nucleotides align to TRBD2. The ends lost 7 bases at V and 7 bases at J; junction bases unmatched: 7. The CDR3 sequence is 13 residues long. CDR3 region: CASTLAGVPEQYF. CDR3 bases: TGTGCCAGCACCCTAGCGGGAGTACCGGAGCAGTACTTC.

This chain links TRBV12-3 or TRBV12-4 with TRBJ1-4, with D unresolved. The CDR3 runs 15 residues. Trimming removed 4 bases at V and 10 bases at J, with 19 bases between. CDR3 in DNA: TGTGCCAGCAGTTCTGGGGTAGTGAGGGCGGGAAAACTGTTTTTT. This codes for CASSSGVVRAGKLFF.

In this sample, this clonotype turned up a few times. The chain joins TRBV20-1 to TRBJ2-7; possible D gene TRBD2, 5 bases. Germline V gene lookup returns CDR1 DFQATT and CDR2 SNEGSKA (reference sequence). This CDR3 contains 20 residues. Trimming removed 2 bases from V and 7 bases from J, with 36 bases in between. The CDR3 DNA follows: TGCAGTGCTAGAACTCTGGGGAGTCTAACTCCTGACAAGATAGGTTGGGAGCAGTACTTC. It specifies CSARTLGSLTPDKIGWEQYF.

This clonotype was seen a handful of times. This chain links TRBV4-3 with TRBJ2-5; D is perhaps TRBD2 (5 bases). The CDR3 is 15 amino acids. Deletions cut 3 bases from V and 7 bases from J, with 18 bases between. Germline CDR1 is LGHNA and CDR2 is YSLEER. The CDR3 here is CASSQSPGIPGTQYF. The DNA for the CDR3 is TGCGCCAGCAGCCAGAGCCCGGGGATCCCTGGGACCCAGTACTTC.

This chain links TRBV20-1 with TRBJ2-1, with TRBD2 matching over 12 bases. CDR1 is DFQATT, CDR2 SNEGSKA, per germline (reference sequence). V trimming: 1 base; J trimming: 6 bases; junction bases outside the gene matches: 4. The CDR3 sequence is 15 residues long. CDR3 residues: CSARGTSGASNEQFF. The DNA for the CDR3 is TGCAGTGCTAGAGGGACTAGCGGGGCAAGCAATGAGCAGTTCTTC.

This clonotype has a handful of counts. V gene TRBV20-1 combines with J gene TRBJ1-5, with 7 nucleotides matching TRBD1. The CDR3 length is 13 residues. Germline lookup yields CDR1 DFQATT and CDR2 SNEGSKA (reference sequence). Trimming removed 7 bases from V and 4 bases from J; junction bases left unmatched: 7. CDR3 sequence reads: CSVSTGSNQPQHF. In DNA form, the CDR3 reads TGCAGTGTCTCGACAGGGTCAAATCAGCCCCAGCATTTT.

The genes are TRBV5-1 and TRBJ2-1; the match to TRBD2 covers 11 bases. Germline lookup yields CDR1 SGHRS and CDR2 YFSETQ. The ends lost 0 bases at V and 9 bases at J; junction bases unmatched: 8. This CDR3 has 16 amino acids. The CDR3 coding sequence is TGCGCCAGCAGCTTGGCCCAGACTAGCGGGAAAAGTGAGCAGTTCTTC. Translation gives CASSLAQTSGKSEQFF. Complete variable domain (other parts from reference TRBV5-1 and TRBJ2-1): KAGVTQTPRYLIKTRGQQVTLSCSPISGHRSVSWYQQTPGQGLQFLFEYFSETQRNKGNFPGRFSGRQFSNSRSEMNVSTLELGDSALYLCASSLAQTSGKSEQFFGPGTRLTVL.

This clonotype came up a few times. The rearrangement links TRBV10-3 to TRBJ2-7; D gene unclear. CDR3 length: 13 residues. V was pared by 0 bases and J by 3 bases, with 6 bases between. Germline lookup yields CDR1 ENHRY and CDR2 SYGVKD. The CDR3 region has the DNA TGTGCCATCAGTGAGTCGAATGACTACGAGCAGTACTTC. Translated: CAISESNDYEQYF.

This chain joins TRBV6-6 and TRBJ2-3; D is perhaps TRBD2 (5 bases). V was cut by 4 bases and J by 5 bases, with 10 bases left in between. The CDR3 runs 13 residues. CDR1 and CDR2 (germline): MNHNY, SVGAGI (reference sequence). Here the CDR3 reads CASSLDSIDTQYF. The CDR3 DNA is TGTGCCAGCAGTTTGGACTCTATAGATACGCAGTATTTT.

This clonotype came up many times. The chain is built from TRBV29-1 and TRBJ2-3; possible D gene TRBD2, 5 bases. V shed 7 bases and J shed 0 bases, with 14 bases lying between them. Germline values: CDR1 SQVTM, CDR2 ANQGSEA. The CDR3 runs 14 residues. In nucleotides, the CDR3 is TGCAGCGCCCCAGTGACGGGAAGCACAGATACGCAGTATTTT. Amino acid sequence: CSAPVTGSTDTQYF.